These 21 T cell receptor beta chains share one sample of origin, sequenced in a study of metastatic and nonmetastatic thyroid tumors. Through MiXCR, TCRdb re-clonotyped the PCR reads. The sample carries approximately 82,000 clones, 9.5% to 15% recorded once. Thyroid surgery was performed in patients who had received no treatment beforehand. Sequencing was carried out using tumor tissue. These receptors all come from a female donor with papillary thyroid cancer or a benign thyroid nodule (not recorded which). Some clones in this sample may be carry-over from other donors' samples.

At least ten counts were recorded for this clone. The V call is TRBV30, the J call TRBJ2-1; D remains ambiguous. V gave up 6 bases and J gave up 9 bases, with 15 bases separating them. This CDR3 comprises 12 residues. Germline CDR1 is GTSNPN and CDR2 is SVGIG (reference sequence). The CDR3 coding sequence is TGTGCCTGCGAGAGCGCCTTGGGTGAGCAGTTCTTC. This codes for CACESALGEQFF.

This clone was picked up a small number of times. This could be a read error, since a much larger clone is one nucleotide away. The sample contains more than one DNA sequence encoding this CDR3. This chain connects TRBV14 to TRBJ2-1; D is possibly TRBD2 (5 bases). V shed 1 base and J shed 13 bases, with 14 bases lying between them. Per germline, CDR1 SGHDN and CDR2 FVKESK. CDR3 size: 13 residues. The CDR3 region is CASSQVLGVEQFF. In nucleotides, the CDR3 is TGTGCCAGCAGCCAAGTACTAGGAGTTGAACAGTTCTTC.

This clone has at least ten counts. The chain couples TRBV7-6 to TRBJ2-1, with a weak D call TRBD1 (5 bases). The CDR3 length is 15 residues. Trimming removed 1 base at V and 3 bases at J, with 10 bases between. Germline V lookup: CDR1 SGHVS, CDR2 FNYEAQ. CDR3 sequence reads: CASSLGGQGYNEQFF. CDR3 coding DNA: TGTGCCAGCAGCTTAGGGGGCCAGGGCTACAATGAGCAGTTCTTC.

This clone was counted at least ten times. CDR3 region: CASSYSTGQGLVDTEAFF. DNA of the CDR3: TGTGCCAGCAGTTACTCGACAGGACAGGGGTTGGTGGACACTGAAGCTTTCTTT. The J gene is TRBJ1-1, the V gene TRBV6-5, with TRBD1 matching 9 bases. Germline CDR1 reads MNHEY; CDR2 reads SVGAGI. The CDR3 runs to 18 residues. Trimming at V came to 0 bases and at J to 3 bases, leaving 11 bases not matched to a gene.

This clone has a handful of counts. This could be a read error, since a much larger clone is one nucleotide away. The chain recombines TRBV7-4 with TRBJ2-3; a possible D gene is TRBD2 (6 bases). The V end was cut by 5 bases, the J end by 4 bases, with 22 bases between. The germline V gene has CDR1 SGHVT and CDR2 SQSDAQ. The CDR3 has 17 residues. The CDR3 DNA reads TGTGCCAGCAGCATTACTAGCTGCCCAGCCCCCGCAGATACGCAGTATTTT. Protein product: CASSITSCPAPADTQYF.

The sample holds a few counts of this clone. The V and J genes are TRBV28 and TRBJ1-5; D gene unclear. Germline V gene data show CDR1 as MDHEN and CDR2 as SYDVKM. V lost 3 bases to trimming and J lost 7 bases, with 13 bases between them. This CDR3 is 14 amino acids long. CDR3 DNA: TGTGCCAGCAGTTTCAGGAACATCGGGCAGCCCCAGCATTTT. Amino acid sequence: CASSFRNIGQPQHF.

This clone came up many times. This chain uses TRBV15 with TRBJ2-7; 7 nucleotides agree with TRBD2. The trim removed 6 bases at V and 4 bases at J, leaving 6 bases unmatched. The CDR3 is 13 amino acids. CDR1 is LNHNV and CDR2 is YYDKDF in the germline V gene (reference sequence). The DNA for the CDR3 is TGTGCCACCAGTAGGAATAGCGGGTACGAGCAGTACTTC. Translated, it gives CATSRNSGYEQYF.

This clone was counted ten times or more. The chain employs TRBV30 and TRBJ2-5; 10 bases match TRBD2. The CDR3 runs 14 residues. Germline-derived CDR1 and CDR2 are GTSNPN and SVGIG (reference sequence). Germline trimming cut 3 bases from V and 4 bases from J; bases unmatched to any gene: 5. Here the CDR3 reads CAWRIAGGGETQYF. The CDR3 DNA reads as TGTGCCTGGAGGATAGCGGGAGGAGGAGAGACCCAGTACTTC.

This clone was counted at least ten times. V and J are TRBV19 and TRBJ2-1, with 8 bases lining up with TRBD2. V was pared by 3 bases and J by 9 bases, with 1 base of the junction left unmatched. The CDR3 consists of 12 residues. Germline V gene data show CDR1 as LNHDA and CDR2 as SQIVND (reference sequence). The CDR3 DNA is TGTGCCAGTAGTATGAGCGGGAGTGAGCAGTTCTTC. This encodes CASSMSGSEQFF.

Comment on this clone: A much larger clone is a single base away; this may be a read error. The CDR3 region is CASRPGRVGTLAKNIQYF. In DNA form, the CDR3 reads TGTGCCAGCAGGCCCGGACGCGTGGGTACCCTGGCCAAAAACATTCAGTACTTC. J is TRBJ2-4 and V is TRBV7-3, with D unclear. The V end was cut by 6 bases, the J end by 1 base, with 22 bases between. This CDR3 region has 18 residues. The germline V gene has CDR1 SGHTA and CDR2 FQGTGA.

This clone was seen at least ten times. The chain has TRBV11-2 and TRBJ2-3, with 8 bases matching TRBD2. The V and J ends lost 1 base and 6 bases, in that order; junction bases with no gene match: 6. Germline V lookup: CDR1 SGHAT, CDR2 FQNNGV. The CDR3 extends over 15 amino acids. CDR3 residues: CASSLVAGREDTQYF. CDR3 sequence (DNA): TGTGCCAGCAGCTTAGTAGCGGGAAGGGAGGATACGCAGTATTTT.

This clone has only a few counts. The sample has other DNA sequences that encode this CDR3 too. This chain links TRBV7-2 with TRBJ2-3; D not certain. Germline V lookup: CDR1 SGHTA, CDR2 FQGNSA. The CDR3 is 13 residues long. Deletions cut 9 bases from V and 2 bases from J, with 12 bases between. The CDR3 sequence: CASSLDHTDTQYF. Written as DNA, the CDR3 is TGTGCCAGTAGCCTGGACCACACAGATACGCAGTATTTT.

This clone was recorded at least ten times. The chain couples TRBV5-1 to TRBJ1-1; 9 bases match TRBD1. J gave up 5 bases and V 0 bases, and 5 bases lay outside the gene matches. In germline, CDR1 is SGHRS, CDR2 YFSETQ. CDR3 length: 15 residues. DNA of the CDR3: TGCGCCAGCAGCTTGGCCCCGACAGGGGGGACTGAAGCTTTCTTT. It yields the protein CASSLAPTGGTEAFF.

The table lists this clone with many counts. The rearrangement uses TRBV9 and TRBJ2-7; no firm D call. The CDR3 contains 14 residues. The V end was cut by 2 bases, the J end by 0 bases, with 9 bases between. Germline assignment: CDR1 SGDLS and CDR2 YYNGEE. The CDR3 DNA follows: TGTGCCAGCAGCGTGTCTATTGGCTCCTACGAGCAGTACTTC. As protein: CASSVSIGSYEQYF.

This clone has a count of ten or more. Other DNA sequences in this specimen translate into the identical CDR3. The genes are TRBV18 and TRBJ1-5; 7 bases fit TRBD1. The CDR3 has 19 residues. J gave up 2 bases and V 2 bases, and 15 bases lay outside the gene matches. In germline, CDR1 is KGHSH, CDR2 LQKENI. CDR3 in amino acids: CASSPAGTVPFFGNQPQHF. The CDR3 bases are TGTGCCAGCTCACCAGCCGGGACAGTGCCTTTTTTTGGCAATCAGCCCCAGCATTTT. The variable domain in full, with the rest retrieved from reference TRBV18 and TRBJ1-5, is NAGVMQNPRHLVRRRGQEARLRCSPMKGHSHVYWYRQLPEEGLKFMVYLQKENIIDESGMPKERFSAEFPKEGPSILRIQQVVRGDSAAYFCASSPAGTVPFFGNQPQHFGDGTRLSIL.

This clone appeared a few times. The sample carries other DNA sequences with the same CDR3. The chain links TRBV28 to TRBJ1-2, with D unclear. This CDR3 comprises 11 residues. Germline V lookup: CDR1 MDHEN, CDR2 SYDVKM. The CDR3 is CASGEQFGYTF. The CDR3 DNA follows: TGTGCAAGTGGGGAACAGTTTGGCTACACCTTC.

Comment on this clone: Mismatch with germline at one junction end may stem from a read error. Other DNA sequences within the sample encode an identical CDR3. The chain carries TRBV5-1 and TRBJ2-2; possible D gene TRBD1, 5 bases. From germline, CDR1 is SGHRS and CDR2 YFSETQ. This CDR3 is built from 17 residues. The CDR3 region is CASSLVTGLRGSGELFF. The CDR3 DNA reads as TGCGCCAGTAGCTTGGTTACAGGCCTCCGTGGGTCCGGGGAGCTGTTTTTT.

There are many counts of this clone. The V and J genes are TRBV5-1 and TRBJ2-3; D may be TRBD1 (5 bases). The CDR3 has 16 residues. Germline CDR1 reads SGHRS; CDR2 reads YFSETQ. Between the trimmed V and J ends, which lost 0 bases and 3 bases, there was a span of 14 bases. CDR3 region: CASSLVGVRDTDTQYF. The CDR3, as DNA: TGCGCCAGCAGCTTGGTAGGTGTCAGGGATACAGATACGCAGTATTTT.

This clone was counted at least ten times. This chain uses TRBV20-1 with TRBJ2-3; 10 bases are shared with TRBD2. CDR1 is DFQATT, CDR2 SNEGSKA, per germline (reference sequence). Trimming at V came to 3 bases and at J to 8 bases, leaving 14 bases not matched to a gene. This CDR3 spans 16 amino acids. CDR3 sequence reads: CSASDWASGSLGTQYF. CDR3 DNA: TGCAGTGCTAGCGACTGGGCTAGCGGGAGTTTGGGTACGCAGTATTTT.

This clone was recorded at least ten times. The chain employs TRBV5-1 and TRBJ1-3, with 9 bases identical to TRBD1. The V segment lost 4 bases and the J segment 4 bases; nucleotides outside the gene matches: 6. From germline, CDR1 is SGHRS and CDR2 YFSETQ. There are 15 residues in the CDR3. The CDR3 loop is CASSQGGQGGNTIYF. Here the CDR3 DNA reads TGCGCCAGCAGCCAAGGGGGACAGGGAGGAAACACCATATATTTT.

Of note for this clone: This clone may be a read error of a much larger clone one base away. Without the conserved terminal phenylalanine or tryptophan, this CDR3 likely stems from a read error. This chain links TRBV5-1 with TRBJ2-1; D unresolved. Germline CDR1 SGHRS, CDR2 YFSETQ. Trimming removed 0 bases at V and 8 bases at J, with 12 bases between. The CDR3 consists of 14 residues. This CDR3 is CASSLGQVLDEQFL. As DNA, the CDR3 is TGCGCCAGCAGCTTGGGGCAAGTTCTGGATGAGCAGTTCTTG.